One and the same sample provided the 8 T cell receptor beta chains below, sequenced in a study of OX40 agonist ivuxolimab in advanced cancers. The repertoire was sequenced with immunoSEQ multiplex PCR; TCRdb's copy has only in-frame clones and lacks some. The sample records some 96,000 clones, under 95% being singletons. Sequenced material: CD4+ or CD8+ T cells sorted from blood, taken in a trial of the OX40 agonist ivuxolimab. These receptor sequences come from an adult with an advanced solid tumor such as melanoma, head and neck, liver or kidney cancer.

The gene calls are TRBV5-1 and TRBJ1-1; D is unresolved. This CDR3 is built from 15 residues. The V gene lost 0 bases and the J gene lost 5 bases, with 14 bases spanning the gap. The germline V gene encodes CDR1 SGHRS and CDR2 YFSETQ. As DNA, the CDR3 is TGCGCCAGCAGCTTGGAACAGTTAGGTAGGACTGAAGCTTTCTTT. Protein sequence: CASSLEQLGRTEAFF.

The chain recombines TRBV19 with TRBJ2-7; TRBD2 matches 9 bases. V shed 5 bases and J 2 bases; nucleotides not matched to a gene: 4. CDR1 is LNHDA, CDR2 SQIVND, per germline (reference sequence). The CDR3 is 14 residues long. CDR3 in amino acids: CASSLASGAYEQYF. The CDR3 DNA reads TGTGCCAGTAGTTTAGCTAGCGGGGCCTACGAGCAGTACTTC. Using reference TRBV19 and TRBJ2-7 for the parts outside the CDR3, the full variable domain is DGGITQSPKYLFRKEGQNVTLSCEQNLNHDAMYWYRQDPGQGLRLIYYSQIVNDFQKGDIAEGYSVSREKKESFPLTVTSAQKNPTAFYLCASSLASGAYEQYFGPGTRLTVT.

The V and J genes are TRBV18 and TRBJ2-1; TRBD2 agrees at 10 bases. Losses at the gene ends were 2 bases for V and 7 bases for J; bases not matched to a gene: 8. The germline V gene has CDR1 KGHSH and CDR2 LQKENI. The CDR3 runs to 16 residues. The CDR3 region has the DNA TGTGCCAGCTCACCATTACCAGCGGGAGGGGTTAATGAGCAGTTCTTC. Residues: CASSPLPAGGVNEQFF.

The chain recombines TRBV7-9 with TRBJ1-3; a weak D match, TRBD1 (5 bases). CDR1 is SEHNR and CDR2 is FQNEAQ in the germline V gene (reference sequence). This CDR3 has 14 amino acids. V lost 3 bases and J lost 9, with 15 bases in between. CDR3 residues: CASSFGAQEITIYF. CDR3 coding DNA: TGTGCCAGCAGCTTCGGGGCCCAGGAGATCACCATATATTTT.

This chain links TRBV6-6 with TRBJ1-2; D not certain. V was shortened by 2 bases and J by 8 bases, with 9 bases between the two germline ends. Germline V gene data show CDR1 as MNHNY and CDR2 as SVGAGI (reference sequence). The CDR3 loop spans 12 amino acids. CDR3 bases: TGTGCCAGCAGTTACGCAGACACCGGCTACACCTTC. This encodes CASSYADTGYTF.

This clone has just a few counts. CDR3 sequence: CASRPGANTGELFF. The DNA of the CDR3 is TGTGCCAGCAGGCCAGGGGCCAACACCGGGGAGCTGTTTTTT. V and J are TRBV7-9 and TRBJ2-2; possible D gene TRBD1, 6 bases. Trimming pared 6 bases from V and 2 bases from J, leaving 10 bases between. Per the germline V gene, CDR1 is SEHNR and CDR2 is FQNEAQ (reference sequence). The CDR3 is made up of 14 amino acids.

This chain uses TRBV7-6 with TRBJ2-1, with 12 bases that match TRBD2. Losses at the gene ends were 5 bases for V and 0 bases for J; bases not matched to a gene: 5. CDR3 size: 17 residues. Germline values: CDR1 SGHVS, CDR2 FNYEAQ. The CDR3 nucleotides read TGTGCCAGCAGCCGCCTGACTAGCGGGAGCTCCTACAATGAGCAGTTCTTC. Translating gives CASSRLTSGSSYNEQFF.

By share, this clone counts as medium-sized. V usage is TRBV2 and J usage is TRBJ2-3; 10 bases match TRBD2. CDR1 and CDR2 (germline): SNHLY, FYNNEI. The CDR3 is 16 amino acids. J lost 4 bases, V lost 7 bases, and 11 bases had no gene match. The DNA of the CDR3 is TGTGCCAGCAAGTCGGCTAGCGGGAGTCGGGCAGATACGCAGTATTTT. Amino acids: CASKSASGSRADTQYF. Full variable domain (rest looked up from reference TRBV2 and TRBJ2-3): EPEVTQTPSHQVTQMGQEVILRCVPISNHLYFYWYRQILGQKVEFLVSFYNNEISEKSEIFDDQFSVERPDGSNFTLKIRSTKLEDSAMYFCASKSASGSRADTQYFGPGTRLTVL.